Below are 32 T cell receptor beta chains sequenced from a single sample in a study of T-cell reconstitution after alpha-beta-depleted transplantation in children. Unique molecular identifiers tagged the TCRbeta library. TCRdb fed the PCR reads into MiXCR, producing one record per CDR3 protein. The data hold around 800,000 distinct CDR3 sequences, with roughly 15% observed a single time. Sequencing used PBMCs, mostly from graft donor cells, obtained 360 days after TCRalphabeta/CD19-depleted stem cell transplant. These receptors were collected from a male patient younger than 18 who had a stem cell transplant for acute lymphoblastic leukemia, so the T cells may come from the graft donor.

This clonotype turned up a few times. This sequence joins TRBV7-8 and TRBJ2-7; D is unresolved. Germline V gene sequence: CDR1 SGHVS, CDR2 FQNEAQ. This CDR3 region has 13 residues. V lost 4 bases to trimming and J lost 4 bases, with 11 bases between them. This CDR3 reads CASSWVNGYEQYF. CDR3 sequence (DNA): TGTGCCAGCAGCTGGGTCAATGGGTACGAGCAGTACTTC.

V gene TRBV5-1 combines with J gene TRBJ2-7; D tentatively reads TRBD1 or TRBD2 (5 bases each). Germline V gene lookup returns CDR1 SGHRS and CDR2 YFSETQ. The CDR3 extends over 15 amino acids. V gave up 0 bases and J gave up 2 bases, with 12 bases separating them. The CDR3 sequence is CASSLGWGSPYEQYF. The CDR3 DNA reads as TGCGCCAGCAGCTTGGGTTGGGGGAGCCCCTACGAGCAGTACTTC.

The sample holds a few counts of this clonotype. The J gene is TRBJ2-1, the V gene TRBV15; 13 bases are a match to TRBD2. This CDR3 contains 16 residues. Germline V lookup: CDR1 LNHNV, CDR2 YYDKDF (reference sequence). V shed 2 bases, J shed 6 bases, and the junction held 4 bases outside the gene matches. The DNA of the CDR3 is TGTGCCACCAGCAGAACTAGCGGGAGGGCCTTCAATGAGCAGTTCTTC. Translated, it gives CATSRTSGRAFNEQFF.

The rearrangement uses TRBV5-1 and TRBJ2-5; D is ambiguous. Germline-derived CDR1 and CDR2 are SGHRS and YFSETQ. V was clipped by 2 bases and J by 1 base, with 15 bases between them. This CDR3 spans 16 amino acids. The CDR3 spells CASSFVAQIGQETQYF. The DNA for the CDR3 is TGCGCCAGCAGCTTCGTCGCCCAGATAGGCCAAGAGACCCAGTACTTC. The variable domain in full, with the rest retrieved from reference TRBV5-1 and TRBJ2-5, is KAGVTQTPRYLIKTRGQQVTLSCSPISGHRSVSWYQQTPGQGLQFLFEYFSETQRNKGNFPGRFSGRQFSNSRSEMNVSTLELGDSALYLCASSFVAQIGQETQYFGPGTRLLVL.

This clonotype turned up a few times. V is TRBV3-1 and J is TRBJ2-3; D possibly corresponds to TRBD1 (5 bases). CDR1 LGHDT and CDR2 YNNKEL come from the germline V gene (reference sequence). The ends were cut back, 5 bases at V and 3 bases at J, with 9 bases in the middle. CDR3 size: 13 residues. Here the CDR3 reads CASSIPGTDTQYF. In DNA, the CDR3 is TGTGCCAGCAGCATTCCAGGGACAGATACGCAGTATTTT.

V and J are TRBV24-1 and TRBJ2-2; TRBD1 is a possible D gene (6 bases). The CDR3 loop spans 17 amino acids. The V end was cut by 7 bases, the J end by 1 base, with 18 bases between. Germline CDR1 and CDR2: KGHDR and SFDVKD. The CDR3 is CATSGNEQGWNTGELFF. The CDR3, as DNA: TGTGCCACCAGCGGTAACGAACAGGGATGGAACACCGGGGAGCTGTTTTTT.

In its sample, this clonotype was seen a few times. The J gene is TRBJ2-5, the V gene TRBV7-2, with 10 bases lining up with TRBD1. The CDR3 covers 17 residues. The germline V gene encodes CDR1 SGHTA and CDR2 FQGNSA. Trimming at V came to 2 bases and at J to 6 bases, leaving 12 bases not matched to a gene. The CDR3 loop is CASSLSPGTGAQKTQYF. As DNA, the CDR3 is TGTGCCAGCAGCTTAAGCCCCGGGACAGGGGCCCAGAAGACCCAGTACTTC.

The CDR3 sequence: CASSPPAKETQYF. The DNA of the CDR3 is TGCGCCAGCAGCCCGCCAGCGAAGGAGACCCAGTACTTC. The chain links TRBV5-1 to TRBJ2-5; D not resolved. The CDR3 extends over 13 amino acids. Trimming cost V 4 bases and J 5 bases, with 12 bases left between them. Germline CDR1 reads SGHRS; CDR2 reads YFSETQ.

This clonotype turned up a few times. This rearrangement joins TRBV12-3 or TRBV12-4 to TRBJ1-4; D gene uncertain. Trimming pared 6 bases from V and 13 bases from J, leaving 9 bases between. The CDR3 has 10 amino acids. CDR3: CASRLVVLFF. The CDR3 nucleotides read TGTGCCAGCAGACTAGTGGTACTGTTTTTT.

The J gene is TRBJ2-7, the V gene TRBV4-1; 10 positions match TRBD1. V was clipped by 6 bases and J by 4 bases; unmatched bases: 6. Germline V lookup: CDR1 MGHRA, CDR2 YSYEKL. The CDR3 has 14 residues. DNA of the CDR3: TGCGCCAGCAGGAGCGGGACAGGGGTATACGAGCAGTACTTC. Translated: CASRSGTGVYEQYF.

J is TRBJ2-2 and V is TRBV18, with TRBD2 as a possible D gene (5 bases). The length of the CDR3 is 17 residues. Germline values: CDR1 KGHSH, CDR2 LQKENI. V lost 1 base to trimming and J lost 5 bases, with 17 bases between them. CDR3 sequence reads: CASSPQLAGLKTGELFF. Written as DNA, the CDR3 is TGTGCCAGCTCACCACAGCTGGCTGGACTCAAGACCGGGGAGCTGTTTTTT.

This clonotype appeared many times. The gene calls are TRBV12-3 or TRBV12-4 and TRBJ1-5, with 8 positions matching TRBD1. This CDR3 has 13 residues. V was clipped by 0 bases and J by 14 bases; unmatched bases: 6. This chain's CDR3 is CASSLAPGGPKHF. The CDR3 DNA sequence: TGTGCCAGCAGTTTAGCCCCAGGGGGCCCGAAGCATTTT.

This clonotype turned up a few times. The V call is TRBV29-1, the J call TRBJ1-2; possible D gene TRBD1, 5 bases. The germline gives CDR1 SQVTM, CDR2 ANQGSEA. The CDR3 spans 13 residues. Trimming left V 0 bases short and J 5 bases short, with 10 bases between. CDR3: CSVEDRDGYGYTF. Written as DNA, the CDR3 is TGCAGCGTTGAAGACCGGGACGGATATGGCTACACCTTC.

This clonotype was counted at least ten times. This sequence joins TRBV6-4 and TRBJ2-1; D remains ambiguous. The CDR3 sequence is 16 residues long. Trimming removed 0 bases from V and 2 bases from J, with 11 bases in between. Germline V lookup: CDR1 MRHNA, CDR2 SNTAGT. The CDR3 bases are TGTGCCAGCAGTGACTCAATAGTACCAACCTACAATGAGCAGTTCTTC. This translates into CASSDSIVPTYNEQFF.

The chain combines TRBV20-1 with TRBJ1-3, with 7 bases that match TRBD1. V lost 1 base, J lost 0 bases, and 6 bases stayed unmatched. CDR1 and CDR2 from the germline V gene are DFQATT and SNEGSKA (reference sequence). The CDR3 sequence is 16 residues long. The CDR3 DNA sequence: TGCAGTGCTAGAGGCAGGGGACAGAGCTCTGGAAACACCATATATTTT. This codes for CSARGRGQSSGNTIYF.

V is TRBV27 and J is TRBJ1-1; D call uncertain. Germline V gene data show CDR1 as MNHEY and CDR2 as SMNVEV (reference sequence). CDR3 length: 14 amino acids. V lost 3 bases to trimming and J lost 2 bases, with 10 bases between them. The CDR3 reads CASSLGSTNTEAFF. The CDR3 DNA sequence: TGTGCCAGCAGTTTGGGTAGTACAAACACTGAAGCTTTCTTT.

The table lists this clonotype with a few counts. The chain is built from TRBV12-3 or TRBV12-4 and TRBJ2-1; D unresolved. Trimming removed 6 bases at V and 0 bases at J, with 18 bases between. The CDR3 runs 17 residues. The CDR3 sequence: CASSKRSFFLSYNEQFF. The CDR3 nucleotides are TGTGCCAGCAGCAAACGGTCCTTCTTCCTCTCCTACAATGAGCAGTTCTTC.

This rearrangement joins TRBV3-1 to TRBJ2-4, with D possibly being TRBD1 (7 bases). V lost 0 bases and J lost 6, with 12 bases in between. Germline CDR1 LGHDT, CDR2 YNNKEL (reference sequence). This CDR3 region has 15 residues. The CDR3 is CASSQDGGGINIQYF. As DNA, the CDR3 is TGTGCCAGCAGCCAAGACGGAGGGGGCATAAACATTCAGTACTTC.

The chain carries TRBV27 and TRBJ2-7, with TRBD2 matching over 8 bases. V shed 6 bases, J shed 2 bases, and the junction held 18 bases outside the gene matches. This CDR3 comprises 18 residues. Germline loops: CDR1 MNHEY, CDR2 SMNVEV (reference sequence). CDR3: CASRSYIRLAQNPYEQYF. The CDR3 region has the DNA TGTGCCAGCAGATCTTATATTCGACTAGCGCAGAATCCCTACGAGCAGTACTTC.

At least ten counts were recorded for this clonotype. A read error may produce the germline difference seen at one junction end. The V call is TRBV5-1, the J call TRBJ2-7; 7 bases are shared with TRBD2. Germline CDR1 is SGHRS and CDR2 is YFSETQ. The CDR3 is 13 residues long. This CDR3 is CASSWGGSYEQYF. As DNA, the CDR3 is TGTGCCAGCAGTTGGGGGGGGAGCTACGAGCAGTACTTC.

V is TRBV12-3 or TRBV12-4 and J is TRBJ1-5; possible D gene TRBD1, 5 bases. The CDR3 loop spans 13 amino acids. The V and J ends lost 8 bases and 5 bases respectively, with 13 bases between them. CDR3 region: CASVLGGDQPQHF. In nucleotides, the CDR3 is TGTGCCAGCGTACTTGGGGGAGATCAGCCCCAGCATTTT.

Only a few counts were recorded for this clonotype. V gene TRBV24-1 combines with J gene TRBJ2-3; weak D call: TRBD2 (6 bases). The V gene's germline CDR1 is KGHDR and CDR2 SFDVKD. This CDR3 comprises 14 residues. Trimming stripped 3 bases from V and 4 bases from J, with 10 bases between. The CDR3 loop reads CATSDTGGSDTQYF. The CDR3 nucleotides are TGTGCCACCAGTGATACCGGGGGATCAGATACGCAGTATTTT.

The chain has TRBV18 and TRBJ1-5; D call uncertain. The V gene's germline CDR1 is KGHSH and CDR2 LQKENI. The CDR3 runs 13 residues. Trimming took 1 base from V and 7 from J, leaving 8 bases between them. The CDR3 DNA reads as TGTGCCAGCTCACCACATCATCGGCAGCCCCAGCATTTT. Translation: CASSPHHRQPQHF.

The chain couples TRBV4-1 to TRBJ2-1; TRBD2 might be the D (6 bases). The germline V gene encodes CDR1 MGHRA and CDR2 YSYEKL. Trimming pared 1 base from V and 15 bases from J, leaving 19 bases between. This CDR3 is 14 amino acids long. Written as DNA, the CDR3 is TGCGCCAGCAGCCAAGCCCTCATGGGGACTGGTCCGTTCTTC. It specifies CASSQALMGTGPFF.

The rearrangement links TRBV18 to TRBJ2-1, with unresolved D. Germline loops: CDR1 KGHSH, CDR2 LQKENI. CDR3 size: 16 residues. The germline V and J ends were trimmed by 3 bases and 1 base, with 13 bases remaining between them. CDR3 nucleotide sequence: TGTGCCAGCTCACCTACTGACTTGGGTTCCTACAATGAGCAGTTCTTC. Residues: CASSPTDLGSYNEQFF.

This clonotype was observed a few times. The V call is TRBV20-1, the J call TRBJ2-1; 14 bases are a match to TRBD2. Germline V lookup: CDR1 DFQATT, CDR2 SNEGSKA (reference sequence). The ends lost 3 bases at V and 7 bases at J; junction bases unmatched: 11. The CDR3 has 17 residues. CDR3 nucleotide sequence: TGCAGTGCTAGGCCGGGGACTAGCGGGAGCCGGGGGAATGAGCAGTTCTTC. Its translation is CSARPGTSGSRGNEQFF.

This clonotype showed up just a few times. The chain carries TRBV20-1 and TRBJ2-1; D unresolved. Germline assignment: CDR1 DFQATT and CDR2 SNEGSKA (reference sequence). This CDR3 region has 11 residues. Between the trimmed V and J ends, which lost 5 bases and 6 bases, there was a span of 8 bases. For the CDR3, the DNA is TGCAGTGCTCTCACTTTCAATGAGCAGTTCTTC. Translated: CSALTFNEQFF.

This clonotype appeared many times. The chain employs TRBV29-1 and TRBJ2-1; maybe TRBD1 (5 bases). V lost 1 base and J 2 bases, leaving 15 bases between the germline ends. CDR3 length: 16 amino acids. Germline V gene lookup returns CDR1 SQVTM and CDR2 ANQGSEA. The CDR3 loop is CSVEGNKGRAYNEQFF. The CDR3, as DNA: TGCAGCGTTGAAGGTAACAAGGGGCGAGCCTACAATGAGCAGTTCTTC.

This chain links TRBV5-1 with TRBJ2-7, with TRBD2 matching over 7 bases. V was pared by 2 bases and J by 6 bases, with 5 bases of the junction left unmatched. Germline V gene lookup returns CDR1 SGHRS and CDR2 YFSETQ. There are 13 residues in the CDR3. In nucleotides, the CDR3 is TGCGCCAGCAGCTTACGGGAGGTAGGCGAGCAGTACTTC. This gives the protein CASSLREVGEQYF.

The gene calls are TRBV4-2 and TRBJ2-1; 11 bases match TRBD2. Germline CDR1 and CDR2: LGHNA and YNFKEQ. The V segment lost 1 base and the J segment 7 bases; nucleotides outside the gene matches: 9. There are 17 residues in the CDR3. The CDR3: CASSQGGTSGNWNEQFF. DNA for the CDR3: TGTGCCAGCAGCCAAGGGGGGACTAGCGGAAATTGGAATGAGCAGTTCTTC.

The chain links TRBV7-2 to TRBJ2-3; 9 bases match TRBD2. Germline V gives CDR1 SGHTA, CDR2 FQGNSA. The CDR3 sequence is 17 residues long. The trim removed 0 bases at V and 5 bases at J, leaving 9 bases unmatched. CDR3 loop: CASSLAARLAALDTQYF. In DNA, the CDR3 is TGTGCCAGCAGCTTAGCCGCCCGACTAGCGGCCTTAGATACGCAGTATTTT. Full variable domain (outside the CDR3, taken from reference TRBV7-2 and TRBJ2-3): GAGVSQSPSNKVTEKGKDVELRCDPISGHTALYWYRQSLGQGLEFLIYFQGNSAPDKSGLPSDRFSAERTGGSVSTLTIQRTQQEDSAVYLCASSLAARLAALDTQYFGPGTRLTVL.

This clonotype appeared a single time. The rearrangement joins TRBV29-1 to TRBJ2-7; D tentatively fits TRBD1 or TRBD2 (8 bases each). This CDR3 has 17 amino acids. The V and J ends lost 0 bases and 1 base respectively, with 19 bases between them. CDR1 is SQVTM and CDR2 is ANQGSEA in the germline V gene. This chain's CDR3 is CSVEDRGGQEPSYEQYF. The CDR3 DNA reads TGCAGCGTTGAAGATCGGGGGGGACAGGAGCCTTCCTACGAGCAGTACTTC.